Listed here are 3 T cell receptor beta chains from one sample, sequenced in a study of T cells in Graves' hyperthyroidism and ophthalmopathy. TCR beta CDR3 regions were amplified from RNA. The HTBI primer set served for first-round RT-PCR of the TCR CDR3. One entry per CDR3 protein results from TCRdb running MiXCR on the multiplex PCR reads. The sample consists of 600,000 to 700,000 distinct CDR3 sequences, approximately 15% of them appearing once. The sequencing sample was made of blood. The receptors originated from a woman between 40 and 55 years old with Graves' ophthalmopathy.

This clonotype was seen at least ten times. The V gene is TRBV30, the J gene TRBJ1-1; D gene unclear. V lost 3 bases and J 1 base, leaving 9 bases between the germline ends. In germline, CDR1 is GTSNPN, CDR2 SVGIG (reference sequence). This CDR3 has 13 residues. The CDR3 region is CAWSALENTEAFF. CDR3 DNA sequence: TGTGCCTGGAGCGCGTTAGAGAACACTGAAGCTTTCTTT.

Many counts were recorded for this clonotype. The chain carries TRBV7-2 and TRBJ1-3; D is ambiguous. Per the germline V gene, CDR1 is SGHTA and CDR2 is FQGNSA. V shed 4 bases and J shed 2 bases, with 9 bases lying between them. The CDR3 loop spans 14 amino acids. CDR3 nucleotide sequence: TGTGCCAGCAGCTCCTCCAACACTGGAAACACCATATATTTT. This encodes CASSSSNTGNTIYF.

There are a few counts of this clonotype. The chain recombines TRBV12-3 or TRBV12-4 with TRBJ2-7, with D possibly being TRBD2 (5 bases). The CDR3 extends over 12 amino acids. The germline V and J ends were trimmed by 6 bases and 7 bases, with 13 bases remaining between them. This CDR3 is CASSPEGVEQYF. The CDR3 nucleotides are TGTGCCAGCAGCCCTGAGGGAGTAGAGCAGTACTTC.